The clone carrying this TCR beta chain occurred a few times. Its target is not known. This sample is part of a study of blood T cells in healthy people across ages. Regarding the study as a whole: The study could not conclusively compare naive and antigen-experienced cells, given its unsorted PBMCs.

Through a sample-barcoded 5' primer and a J-beta primer mix, a second PCR was run for roughly 7 to 11 cycles. TCRdb processed the 5' RACE reads anew with MiXCR; each CDR3 protein has one entry. The data contain 1.8 million or so distinct CDR3 sequences, roughly two fifths of them singletons. V trimming: 5 bases; J trimming: 3 bases; junction bases outside the gene matches: 13. Germline CDR1 MDHEN, CDR2 SYDVKM. The CDR3 sequence is 16 residues long. The TCR was taken from a human donor in good health. The sequenced material came from blood. V is TRBV28 and J is TRBJ2-7, with 7 bases identical to TRBD2. CDR3 bases: TGTGCCAGCAGTCCACCACCGGGGGGAGAAATCTACGAGCAGTACTTC. Its translation: CASSPPPGGEIYEQYF.